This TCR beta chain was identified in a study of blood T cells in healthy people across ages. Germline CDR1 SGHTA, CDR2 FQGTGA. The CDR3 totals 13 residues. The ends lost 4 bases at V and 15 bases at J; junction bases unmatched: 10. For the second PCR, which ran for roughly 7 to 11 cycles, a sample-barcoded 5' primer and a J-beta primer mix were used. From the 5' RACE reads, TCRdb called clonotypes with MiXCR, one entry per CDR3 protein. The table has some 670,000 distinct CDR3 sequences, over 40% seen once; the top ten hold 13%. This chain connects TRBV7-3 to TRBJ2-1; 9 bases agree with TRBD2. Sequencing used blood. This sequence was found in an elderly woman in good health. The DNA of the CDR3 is TGTGCCAGCAGCTCCCTTCCGGGACTAGCTTTGTTCTTC. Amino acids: CASSSLPGLALFF.